These 16 T cell receptor beta chains share one sample of origin, sequenced in a study of T-cell memory formation after mild COVID-19. MiXCR, run by TCRdb on the 5' RACE reads, gives a single entry per CDR3 protein. Of approximately 490,000 distinct CDR3 sequences in the sample, around 20% were seen once. The source material was PBMCs or a T cell subset sorted from them (not recorded which). Receptors were obtained from an adult woman who had mild COVID-19 (a few samples of this study predate the infection). Cell type and time point are not known.

This chain uses TRBV24-1 with TRBJ1-5; 9 positions match TRBD1. CDR3 length: 16 residues. Germline V CDR1 and CDR2: KGHDR, SFDVKD. V lost 2 bases and J lost 0; bases outside the gene matches: 1. The CDR3 reads CATSDWTGDSNQPQHF. The CDR3 region has the DNA TGTGCCACCAGTGATTGGACAGGGGATAGCAATCAGCCCCAGCATTTT.

This clonotype occurred a few times. This chain links TRBV6-5 with TRBJ2-2; 7 bases fit TRBD2. Germline V gene lookup returns CDR1 MNHEY and CDR2 SVGAGI. The length of the CDR3 is 17 residues. V dropped 2 bases and J dropped 0; count of bases not matched to a gene: 6. The CDR3 DNA reads as TGTGCCAGCAGTTACCGCGTGAGCGGGGCGAACACCGGGGAGCTGTTTTTT. The encoded protein is CASSYRVSGANTGELFF.

The chain carries TRBV6-5 and TRBJ2-5; 7 nucleotides align to TRBD1. Per the germline V gene, CDR1 is MNHEY and CDR2 is SVGAGI. The V segment lost 5 bases and the J segment 4 bases; nucleotides outside the gene matches: 13. The CDR3 extends over 16 amino acids. CDR3 nucleotides: TGTGCCAGCAGTAGACCCGCCGACAGGGCTCCAGAGACCCAGTACTTC. Its protein product is CASSRPADRAPETQYF.

The chain joins TRBV6-2 or TRBV6-3 to TRBJ1-1; no definite D call. Deletions cut 1 base from V and 0 bases from J, with 6 bases between. The germline gives CDR1 MNHEY, CDR2 SVGEGT. This CDR3 has 14 amino acids. The CDR3 region is CASSYLRMNTEAFF. CDR3 sequence (DNA): TGTGCCAGCAGTTACTTGCGGATGAACACTGAAGCTTTCTTT.

This clonotype was counted between two and nine times. The gene calls are TRBV4-1 and TRBJ1-6; no clear D. CDR1 is MGHRA, CDR2 YSYEKL, per germline. V was trimmed by 6 bases and J by 4 bases, leaving 16 bases between them. There are 16 residues in the CDR3. The CDR3 is CASRHALRAYNSPLHF. The CDR3 DNA reads as TGCGCCAGCAGGCATGCGCTGCGAGCATATAATTCACCCCTCCACTTT.

The V and J genes are TRBV5-1 and TRBJ2-7; 8 nucleotides agree with TRBD2. J gave up 4 bases and V 0 bases, and 9 bases lay outside the gene matches. Germline V gives CDR1 SGHRS, CDR2 YFSETQ. The CDR3 covers 16 residues. The chain's CDR3 is CASSLARGSGSYEQYF. In DNA, the CDR3 is TGCGCCAGCAGCTTGGCCCGGGGGAGCGGGAGTTACGAGCAGTACTTC.

The chain carries TRBV5-1 and TRBJ2-7; D may be TRBD1 (5 bases). V lost 2 bases, J lost 1 base, and 19 bases lay in between. Germline CDR1 is SGHRS and CDR2 is YFSETQ. The CDR3 sequence is 17 residues long. CDR3 DNA sequence: TGCGCCAGCAGCTTTCCCCCAGGGAAGGTCGGGTCCTACGAGCAGTACTTC. Translating gives CASSFPPGKVGSYEQYF.

In this sample, this clonotype turned up a few times. The chain carries TRBV5-1 and TRBJ1-1, with 9 bases identical to TRBD1. Germline V CDR1 and CDR2: SGHRS, YFSETQ. The CDR3 has 14 residues. Losses at the gene ends were 4 bases for V and 0 bases for J; bases not matched to a gene: 1. CDR3 coding DNA: TGCGCCAGCAGCGACAGGGGGATGAACACTGAAGCTTTCTTT. As protein: CASSDRGMNTEAFF.

A few counts support this clonotype. The CDR3 DNA sequence: TGTGCCAGCAACCCGGGGTCGGAAAGACAGCCCCAGCATTTT. Translated, it gives CASNPGSERQPQHF. The chain joins TRBV12-3 or TRBV12-4 to TRBJ1-5; D gene ambiguous. This CDR3 spans 14 amino acids. V lost 7 bases and J 7 bases, leaving 17 bases between the germline ends.

The V gene is TRBV14, the J gene TRBJ2-1; TRBD2 is a possible D gene (5 bases). The CDR3 runs 19 residues. Trimming took off 4 bases at V and 0 bases at J, with 22 bases between the two ends. CDR1 is SGHDN and CDR2 is FVKESK in the germline V gene. The CDR3 bases are TGTGCCAGCAGCCGCACCCCAAGGGCGGGCCCGAGCTCCTACAATGAGCAGTTCTTC. The encoded protein is CASSRTPRAGPSSYNEQFF.

This clonotype was seen only a few times. V and J are TRBV20-1 and TRBJ2-5, with 8 bases that match TRBD1. V trimming: 4 bases; J trimming: 2 bases; junction bases outside the gene matches: 9. Germline CDR1 and CDR2: DFQATT and SNEGSKA (reference sequence). The CDR3 contains 15 residues. The CDR3 spells CSATTGTGVQETQYF. Written as DNA, the CDR3 is TGCAGTGCTACAACTGGGACAGGTGTTCAAGAGACCCAGTACTTC.

This chain connects TRBV29-1 to TRBJ1-2; 10 bases match TRBD1. The CDR3 sequence is 14 residues long. Germline V CDR1 and CDR2: SQVTM, ANQGSEA. J was trimmed by 4 bases and V by 3 bases; bases with no gene match: 5. The CDR3: CSVDDRGQFYGYTF. Written as DNA, the CDR3 is TGCAGCGTTGACGACAGGGGGCAATTCTATGGCTACACCTTC.

This clonotype was seen a handful of times. The CDR3 region has the DNA TGTGCCAGCACCAGAGGGGGGTTAAGCGGGAGGGCGGAGCAGTACTTC. It translates to CASTRGGLSGRAEQYF. This rearrangement joins TRBV7-2 to TRBJ2-7, with 10 bases that match TRBD2. The CDR3 has 16 residues. With 7 bases clipped from V and 7 bases from J, the junction kept 16 bases outside the gene matches. Germline loops: CDR1 SGHTA, CDR2 FQGNSA.

This clonotype was counted between two and nine times. This sequence joins TRBV20-1 and TRBJ2-7; 9 bases are shared with TRBD2. This CDR3 is built from 15 residues. Germline CDR1 and CDR2: DFQATT and SNEGSKA (reference sequence). V lost 4 bases to trimming and J lost 1 base; unmatched junction nucleotides: 8. CDR3 protein: CSATSGGTPSYEQYF. The CDR3 DNA is TGCAGTGCTACGAGCGGGGGGACTCCATCCTACGAGCAGTACTTC.

There are a few counts of this clonotype. The V and J genes are TRBV3-1 and TRBJ2-7; D may be TRBD1 or TRBD2 (5 bases each). Germline lookup yields CDR1 LGHDT and CDR2 YNNKEL (reference sequence). The length of the CDR3 is 18 residues. Trimming stripped 1 base from V and 1 base from J, with 20 bases between. The CDR3 spells CASSQGIVVGRSSYEQYF. Here the CDR3 DNA reads TGTGCCAGCAGCCAAGGGATTGTTGTGGGACGGAGTTCCTACGAGCAGTACTTC.

This clonotype turned up a few times. The chain links TRBV23-1 to TRBJ2-4, with D uncertain. TRBV23-1 is flagged as an ORF with uncertain function. The CDR3 has 15 amino acids. Trimming cost V 0 bases and J 5 bases, with 11 bases left between them. As DNA, the CDR3 is TGCGCCAGCAGTCAATCGAAAGGGTATGAAAACATTCAGTACTTC. Protein: CASSQSKGYENIQYF.